The 31 T cell receptor beta chains reported below all come from one sample, sequenced in a study of blood T cell repertoires in COVID-19. Profiling relied on immunoSEQ multiplex PCR, and the TCRdb table lists in-frame clones only, not all of them. The sample holds 85,000 to 100,000 clones, approximately 85% seen once. The sequenced sample consisted of peripheral blood. Receptors were obtained from a man between 60 and 75 years old with acute or convalescent COVID-19.

The rearrangement uses TRBV5-4 and TRBJ2-5; no clear D. V gave up 2 bases and J gave up 0 bases, with 8 bases separating them. The germline gives CDR1 SGHNT, CDR2 YYREEE (reference sequence). The CDR3 totals 14 residues. The CDR3 DNA reads TGTGCCAGCAGCTTACTAAGGTACCAAGAGACCCAGTACTTC. Translated: CASSLLRYQETQYF.

The V call is TRBV5-1, the J call TRBJ1-2; TRBD1 matches 7 bases. CDR3 length: 14 residues. Germline V gene sequence: CDR1 SGHRS, CDR2 YFSETQ. The V segment lost 4 bases and the J segment 6 bases; nucleotides outside the gene matches: 9. The CDR3 protein is CASSVARGVDGYTF. Written as DNA, the CDR3 is TGCGCCAGCAGCGTGGCCAGGGGGGTAGATGGCTACACCTTC.

This chain connects TRBV5-8 to TRBJ2-2, with TRBD2 as a possible D gene (5 bases). Germline CDR1 reads SGHTS; CDR2 reads YDEGEE. CDR3 size: 15 residues. Trimming shortened V by 2 bases and J by 4 bases, and 12 bases separated the two germline ends. CDR3 sequence (DNA): TGTGCCAGCAGCTTACCCGGACGGGGCACCGGGGAGCTGTTTTTT. It encodes CASSLPGRGTGELFF.

The chain couples TRBV3-1 (or the pseudogene TRBV3-2) to TRBJ1-6; 8 bases fit TRBD1. The CDR3 contains 14 residues. Germline-derived CDR1 and CDR2 are LGHDT and YNNKEL (reference sequence). The V and J ends lost 4 bases and 6 bases, in that order; junction bases with no gene match: 2. Here the CDR3 reads CASSPTGANSPLHF. The CDR3, as DNA: TGTGCCAGCAGCCCGACAGGGGCTAATTCACCCCTCCACTTT.

The rearrangement uses TRBV18 and TRBJ2-7; 7 bases map to TRBD2. Germline V CDR1 and CDR2: KGHSH, LQKENI. This CDR3 is 13 amino acids long. Trimming removed 3 bases from V and 12 bases from J; junction bases left unmatched: 11. The CDR3 DNA reads as TGTGCCAGCTCACCGGCCGGCGGGAGAAGTCTGTACTTC. This translates into CASSPAGGRSLYF.

This chain connects TRBV5-1 to TRBJ2-7, with D possibly matching TRBD1 (6 bases). The CDR3 extends over 13 amino acids. V was cut by 4 bases and J by 2 bases, with 10 bases left in between. Germline V lookup: CDR1 SGHRS, CDR2 YFSETQ. The CDR3 DNA reads TGCGCCAGCAGCACCGGACAGACCTACGAGCAGTACTTC. As protein: CASSTGQTYEQYF.

The chain is built from TRBV19 and TRBJ2-7; 8 bases are a match to TRBD1. The CDR3 is 15 residues long. CDR1 LNHDA and CDR2 SQIVND come from the germline V gene (reference sequence). The V gene end was trimmed by 3 bases and the J gene end by 4 bases; junction bases not matched to a gene: 8. CDR3 amino acids: CASSIGQGGRYEQYF. CDR3 sequence (DNA): TGTGCCAGTAGTATCGGACAGGGTGGGAGATACGAGCAGTACTTC.

The chain uses TRBV5-1 and TRBJ2-5, with 12 bases that match TRBD2. Germline V gene sequence: CDR1 SGHRS, CDR2 YFSETQ. Trimming at V came to 0 bases and at J to 2 bases, leaving 11 bases not matched to a gene. The CDR3 is 19 residues long. In nucleotides, the CDR3 is TGCGCCAGCAGCTTGGCCCGTCTAGCGGGGGGGCCTGGGCAAGAGACCCAGTACTTC. Its protein product is CASSLARLAGGPGQETQYF.

This chain joins TRBV15 and TRBJ1-1, with 12 nucleotides matching TRBD1. This CDR3 is 18 amino acids long. Germline V gene lookup returns CDR1 LNHNV and CDR2 YYDKDF (reference sequence). Germline trimming cut 0 bases from V and 5 bases from J; bases unmatched to any gene: 10. CDR3 sequence: CATSRELGTGGSGTEAFF. CDR3 coding DNA: TGTGCCACCAGCAGAGAATTAGGGACAGGGGGCTCGGGGACTGAAGCTTTCTTT.

The chain is built from TRBV2 and TRBJ2-1; tentatively, D is TRBD2 (6 bases). Per germline, CDR1 SNHLY and CDR2 FYNNEI. CDR3 size: 15 residues. Trimming removed 6 bases from V and 9 bases from J, with 21 bases in between. CDR3 nucleotides: TGTGCCAGCAGGACCGGGACTGTAATACGGGGTGAGCAGTTCTTC. Its translation is CASRTGTVIRGEQFF.

The sample holds a few counts of this clone. This chain links TRBV14 with TRBJ2-7; 8 nucleotides line up with TRBD1. Trimming took 4 bases from V and 6 from J; bases not matched to a gene: 5. Germline-derived CDR1 and CDR2 are SGHDN and FVKESK. CDR3 length: 13 amino acids. CDR3 in amino acids: CASSLIRGPEQYF. The CDR3 nucleotides read TGTGCCAGCAGCCTAATCAGGGGGCCCGAGCAGTACTTC.

The gene calls are TRBV24-1 and TRBJ1-1; the D gene is possibly TRBD1 (5 bases). Between the trimmed V and J ends, which lost 10 bases and 3 bases, there was a span of 14 bases. Per germline, CDR1 KGHDR and CDR2 SFDVKD. This CDR3 comprises 13 residues. CDR3 residues: CATIAGGDTEAFF. CDR3 nucleotides: TGTGCCACAATAGCGGGGGGGGACACTGAAGCTTTCTTT.

V usage is TRBV11-3 and J usage is TRBJ1-6; possibly TRBD1 for D (5 bases). The CDR3 is 16 amino acids. V shed 1 base and J shed 6 bases, with 13 bases lying between them. Germline assignment: CDR1 SGHNT and CDR2 YENEEA. CDR3 nucleotides: TGTGCCAGCAGCTTAGGGAGCAGGGCCGGTAATTCACCCCTCCACTTT. It codes for CASSLGSRAGNSPLHF.

The V gene is TRBV6-5, the J gene TRBJ2-7; 7 nucleotides agree with TRBD2. Losses at the gene ends were 0 bases for V and 2 bases for J; bases not matched to a gene: 4. The CDR3 sequence is 15 residues long. Germline lookup yields CDR1 MNHEY and CDR2 SVGAGI. CDR3 loop: CASSYSGRAAYEQYF. As DNA, the CDR3 is TGTGCCAGCAGTTACTCAGGGAGGGCCGCCTACGAGCAGTACTTC.

This chain links TRBV12-3 or TRBV12-4 with TRBJ1-1; no definite D call. The CDR3 contains 13 residues. V dropped 6 bases and J dropped 2 bases, with 10 bases sitting between them. This chain's CDR3 is CASSTGINTEAFF. The CDR3 DNA reads as TGTGCCAGCAGCACCGGGATAAACACTGAAGCTTTCTTT.

The J gene is TRBJ2-1, the V gene TRBV3-1 (or the pseudogene TRBV3-2); the match to TRBD1 covers 7 bases. Trimming cost V 2 bases and J 7 bases; bases outside gene matches: 5. CDR1 and CDR2 (germline): LGHDT, YNNKEL (reference sequence). CDR3 size: 14 residues. CDR3: CASSQSRDSNEQFF. The DNA for the CDR3 is TGTGCCAGCAGCCAATCCAGGGACAGTAATGAGCAGTTCTTC.

The chain employs TRBV5-1 and TRBJ2-7; 9 positions match TRBD1. The germline gives CDR1 SGHRS, CDR2 YFSETQ. CDR3 size: 14 residues. J lost 6 bases, V lost 4 bases, and 8 bases had no gene match. In DNA, the CDR3 is TGCGCCAGCAGCATAGGACAGGGGAAAATCGAGCAGTACTTC. Its protein is CASSIGQGKIEQYF.

The chain carries TRBV20-1 and TRBJ2-7; D ambiguous. From germline, CDR1 is DFQATT and CDR2 SNEGSKA (reference sequence). The CDR3 covers 11 residues. Trimming stripped 0 bases from V and 9 bases from J, with 9 bases between. This CDR3 reads CSARDRARQYF. The CDR3 DNA sequence: TGCAGTGCTAGAGATCGAGCTAGGCAGTACTTC.

V gene TRBV5-1 combines with J gene TRBJ1-2, with TRBD1 matching 7 bases. The V and J ends lost 4 bases and 1 base, in that order; junction bases with no gene match: 13. The length of the CDR3 is 17 residues. Germline V CDR1 and CDR2: SGHRS, YFSETQ. The CDR3 DNA is TGCGCCAGCAGCAAACCAAGACAGGGAAGGGGTAACTATGGCTACACCTTC. It translates to CASSKPRQGRGNYGYTF.

This clone was seen just once. This sequence joins TRBV6-5 and TRBJ1-1, with D possibly TRBD1 on 5 matching bases. The CDR3 spans 14 residues. CDR1 and CDR2 from the germline V gene are MNHEY and SVGAGI. V gave up 4 bases and J gave up 0 bases, with 9 bases separating them. The CDR3 coding sequence is TGTGCCAGCAGTTCGAGACAGTTGAACACTGAAGCTTTCTTT. Translated, it gives CASSSRQLNTEAFF.

V is TRBV5-1 and J is TRBJ2-5; maybe TRBD2 (7 bases). CDR3 size: 13 residues. CDR1 and CDR2 from the germline V gene are SGHRS and YFSETQ. The V end was cut by 3 bases, the J end by 4 bases, with 10 bases between. CDR3 DNA sequence: TGCGCCAGCAGCTGGGAGGGGGGAGAGACCCAGTACTTC. It encodes CASSWEGGETQYF. The full variable domain, rest sourced from reference TRBV5-1 and TRBJ2-5, is KAGVTQTPRYLIKTRGQQVTLSCSPISGHRSVSWYQQTPGQGLQFLFEYFSETQRNKGNFPGRFSGRQFSNSRSEMNVSTLELGDSALYLCASSWEGGETQYFGPGTRLLVL.

The V gene is TRBV9, the J gene TRBJ1-1, with 7 bases identical to TRBD1. This CDR3 contains 16 residues. The trim removed 4 bases at V and 6 bases at J, leaving 15 bases unmatched. Germline-derived CDR1 and CDR2 are SGDLS and YYNGEE. The CDR3 sequence: CASSPLGGALLAEAFF. The CDR3 region has the DNA TGTGCCAGCAGCCCCCTAGGGGGCGCGTTATTGGCTGAAGCTTTCTTT. Supplemented by reference TRBV9 and TRBJ1-1, the full variable domain reads DSGVTQTPKHLITATGQRVTLRCSPRSGDLSVYWYQQSLDQGLQFLIQYYNGEERAKGNILERFSAQQFPDLHSELNLSSLELGDSALYFCASSPLGGALLAEAFFGQGTRLTVV.

The chain carries TRBV30 and TRBJ2-5; the match to TRBD2 covers 13 bases. The trim removed 8 bases at V and 4 bases at J, leaving 7 bases unmatched. The germline gives CDR1 GTSNPN, CDR2 SVGIG (reference sequence). This CDR3 has 14 residues. In nucleotides, the CDR3 is TGTGCCCGCGGACTAGCGGGGGCGGGAGAGACCCAGTACTTC. As protein: CARGLAGAGETQYF.

The CDR3 nucleotides read TGTGCCAGCAGCCTACCTCTGGGGGCGAACACTGAAGCTTTCTTT. This sequence encodes CASSLPLGANTEAFF. The chain recombines TRBV3-1 (or the pseudogene TRBV3-2) with TRBJ1-1; a weak D match, TRBD1 (6 bases). This CDR3 region has 15 residues. The germline gives CDR1 LGHDT, CDR2 YNNKEL (reference sequence). Trimming took 4 bases from V and 1 from J, leaving 13 bases between them.

The CDR3 loop is CASSHPTGSYGYTF. The CDR3 nucleotides read TGCGCCAGCAGCCATCCGACAGGGAGCTATGGCTACACCTTC. The chain couples TRBV4-3 to TRBJ1-2, with 7 bases lining up with TRBD1. Per germline, CDR1 LGHNA and CDR2 YSLEER. V trimming: 3 bases; J trimming: 4 bases; junction bases outside the gene matches: 5. This CDR3 has 14 residues.

This sequence joins TRBV18 and TRBJ2-1; D not resolved. The germline V gene encodes CDR1 KGHSH and CDR2 LQKENI. The CDR3 spans 13 residues. V lost 3 bases and J 8 bases, leaving 11 bases between the germline ends. CDR3 loop: CASSPLSVDEQFF. CDR3 nucleotides: TGTGCCAGCTCACCCCTGTCGGTTGATGAGCAGTTCTTC.

This clone was recorded many times. The chain carries TRBV25-1 and TRBJ1-4; D not resolved. Trimming cost V 1 base and J 8 bases, with 11 bases left between them. The germline V gene has CDR1 MGHDK and CDR2 SYGVNS. This CDR3 spans 14 amino acids. This CDR3 reads CASSESWSVEKLFF. In DNA form, the CDR3 reads TGTGCCAGCAGTGAATCCTGGAGCGTCGAAAAACTGTTTTTT.

This clone appeared once. This chain links TRBV13 with TRBJ2-5, with 9 nucleotides matching TRBD2. The CDR3 spans 18 residues. The ends lost 3 bases at V and 5 bases at J; junction bases unmatched: 16. Germline assignment: CDR1 PRHDT and CDR2 FYEKMQ (reference sequence). CDR3 sequence reads: CASSFSRGRGGRFETQYF. CDR3 coding DNA: TGTGCCAGCAGCTTTAGCCGTGGGCGGGGGGGCCGCTTTGAGACCCAGTACTTC.

CDR3 residues: CSVRPEGRGSTGELFF. The CDR3, as DNA: TGCAGCGTGCGCCCGGAGGGCAGAGGGTCCACCGGGGAGCTGTTTTTT. The rearrangement joins TRBV29-1 to TRBJ2-2, with a weak D call TRBD2 (6 bases). This CDR3 is 16 amino acids long. The V end lost 6 bases, the J end lost 4 bases, and 21 bases lay between the germline ends. Germline V gene sequence: CDR1 SQVTM, CDR2 ANQGSEA.

This sequence joins TRBV18 and TRBJ1-1, with 9 bases that match TRBD1. Germline V CDR1 and CDR2: KGHSH, LQKENI. The CDR3 is made up of 15 amino acids. Losses at the gene ends were 3 bases for V and 8 bases for J; bases not matched to a gene: 10. The CDR3 DNA reads TGTGCCAGCTCACCGACGGGACAGGGTTATTCCGAAGCTTTCTTT. Protein sequence: CASSPTGQGYSEAFF.

V usage is TRBV9 and J usage is TRBJ1-3, with D tentatively TRBD1 (5 bases). The V end lost 4 bases, the J end lost 0 bases, and 14 bases lay between the germline ends. CDR1 SGDLS and CDR2 YYNGEE come from the germline V gene. The CDR3 is 16 residues long. CDR3: CASSSRGGGSGNTIYF. DNA of the CDR3: TGTGCCAGCAGCTCCCGCGGGGGAGGCTCTGGAAACACCATATATTTT.